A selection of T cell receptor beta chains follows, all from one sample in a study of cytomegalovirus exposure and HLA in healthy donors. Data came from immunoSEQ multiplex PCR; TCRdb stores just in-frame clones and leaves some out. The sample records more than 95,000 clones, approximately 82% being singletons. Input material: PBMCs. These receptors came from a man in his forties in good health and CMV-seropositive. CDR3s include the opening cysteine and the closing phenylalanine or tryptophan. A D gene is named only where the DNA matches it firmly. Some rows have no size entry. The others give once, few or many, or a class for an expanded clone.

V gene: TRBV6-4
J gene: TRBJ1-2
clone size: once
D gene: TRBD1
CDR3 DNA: TGTGCCAGCAGGGCCTCGGTGGGACAGGTGGGCTATGGCTACACCTTC
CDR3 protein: CASRASVGQVGYGYTF

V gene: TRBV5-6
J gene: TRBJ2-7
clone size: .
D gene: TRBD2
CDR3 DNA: TGTGCCAGCAGCCTGGGACTAGCGGGAGCTGAAACCTACGAGCAGTACTTC
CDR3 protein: CASSLGLAGAETYEQYF

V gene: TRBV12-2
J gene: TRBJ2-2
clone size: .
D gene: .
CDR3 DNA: TGTGCAAGTCGCTTAGCGCGTCCAGCGGGGTTGGGGACCGGGGAGCTGTTTTTT
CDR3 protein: CASRLARPAGLGTGELFF

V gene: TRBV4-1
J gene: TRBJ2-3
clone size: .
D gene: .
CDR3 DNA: TGCGCCAGCAGCCCTGGGACTCACCCCCTGACAGATACGCAGTATTTT
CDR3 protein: CASSPGTHPLTDTQYF

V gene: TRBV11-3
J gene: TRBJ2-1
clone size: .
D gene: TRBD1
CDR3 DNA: TGTGCCAGCAGCTTTCAGGGGGTAAACAATGAGCAGTTCTTC
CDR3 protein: CASSFQGVNNEQFF

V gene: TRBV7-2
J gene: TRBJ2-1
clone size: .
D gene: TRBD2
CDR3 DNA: TGTGCCAGCCGGGGAAAAAGCGGGAACTACAATGAGCAGTTCTTC
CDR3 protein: CASRGKSGNYNEQFF

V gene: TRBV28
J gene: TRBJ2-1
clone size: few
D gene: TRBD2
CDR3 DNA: TGTGCCAGCAGTGAGACTAGCGGGGGGGCGTATTATGAGCAGTTCTTC
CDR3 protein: CASSETSGGAYYEQFF

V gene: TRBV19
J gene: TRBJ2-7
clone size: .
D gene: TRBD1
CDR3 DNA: TGTGCCAGTAGTCCGGGACAGGTCGCCTACGAGCAGTACTTC
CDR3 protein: CASSPGQVAYEQYF

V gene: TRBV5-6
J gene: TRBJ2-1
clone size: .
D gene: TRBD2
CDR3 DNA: TGTGCCAGCAGCTTGGCCCCGACTAGCGTCAATGAGCAGTTCTTC
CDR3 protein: CASSLAPTSVNEQFF

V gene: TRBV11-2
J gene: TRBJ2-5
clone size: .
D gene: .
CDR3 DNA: TGTGCCAGCAGCCAACCGCTGGAGGAGACCCAGTACTTC
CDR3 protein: CASSQPLEETQYF

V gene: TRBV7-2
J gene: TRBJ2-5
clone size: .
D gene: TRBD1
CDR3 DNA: TGTGCCAGCAGCCCTTATCGGACAGGGGGAGAGACCCAGTACTTC
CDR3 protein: CASSPYRTGGETQYF

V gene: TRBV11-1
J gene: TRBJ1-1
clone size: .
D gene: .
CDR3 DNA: TGTGCCAGCAGCTTAGCGCGGCTGAACACTGAAGCTTTCTTT
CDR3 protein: CASSLARLNTEAFF

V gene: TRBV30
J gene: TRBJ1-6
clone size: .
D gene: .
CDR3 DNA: TGTGCCTGGAGTCTCGGGACACGTTATAATTCACCCCTCCACTTT
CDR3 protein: CAWSLGTRYNSPLHF

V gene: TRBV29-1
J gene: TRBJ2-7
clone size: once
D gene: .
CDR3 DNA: TGCAGCGCCGGAGCCAGCTCCTACGAGCAGTACTTC
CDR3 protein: CSAGASSYEQYF

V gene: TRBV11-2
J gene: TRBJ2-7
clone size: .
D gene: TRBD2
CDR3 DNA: TGTGCCAGCAGCTTAGTCCTAATAGCGGGGGGTTCCTACGAGCAGTACTTC
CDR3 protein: CASSLVLIAGGSYEQYF

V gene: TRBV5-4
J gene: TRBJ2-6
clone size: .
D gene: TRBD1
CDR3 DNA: TGTGCCAGCAGCCGACAGGGAACCATCTCTGGGGCCAACGTCCTGACTTTC
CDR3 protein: CASSRQGTISGANVLTF

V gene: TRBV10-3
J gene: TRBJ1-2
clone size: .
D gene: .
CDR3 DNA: TGTGCCATCAGTGCAGGAGGGGACTATGGCTACACCTTC
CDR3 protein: CAISAGGDYGYTF

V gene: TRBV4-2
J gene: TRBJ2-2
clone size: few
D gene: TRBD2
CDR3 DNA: TGTGCCAGCAGCCCGACTAGCGGGGGGAACACCGGGGAGCTGTTTTTT
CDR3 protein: CASSPTSGGNTGELFF

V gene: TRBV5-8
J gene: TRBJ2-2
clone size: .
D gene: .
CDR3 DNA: TGTGCCAGCCTTCGATGGCAGGGGCATAACGGGGAGCTGTTTTTT
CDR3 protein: CASLRWQGHNGELFF

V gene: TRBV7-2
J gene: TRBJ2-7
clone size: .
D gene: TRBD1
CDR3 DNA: TGTGCCAGCAGAGAGGGACAGGGGCTAACCTACGAGCAGTACTTC
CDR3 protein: CASREGQGLTYEQYF

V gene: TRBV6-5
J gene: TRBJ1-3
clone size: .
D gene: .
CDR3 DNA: TGTGCCAGCAGTGATAGAAGAAACACCATATATTTT
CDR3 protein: CASSDRRNTIYF

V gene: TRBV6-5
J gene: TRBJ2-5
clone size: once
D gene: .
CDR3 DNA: TGTGCCAGCAGGGCAAGAGAGACCCAGTACTTC
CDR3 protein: CASRARETQYF

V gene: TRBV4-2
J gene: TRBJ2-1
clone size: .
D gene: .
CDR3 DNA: TGTGCCAGCAGCCAAGATCTTACGGTTACCTACAATGAGCAGTTCTTC
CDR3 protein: CASSQDLTVTYNEQFF

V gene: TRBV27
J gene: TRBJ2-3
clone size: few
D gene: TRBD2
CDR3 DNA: TGTGCCAGCAGTCCCACTCCCCTAGCGGGAGGGATAGATACGCAGTATTTT
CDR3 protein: CASSPTPLAGGIDTQYF

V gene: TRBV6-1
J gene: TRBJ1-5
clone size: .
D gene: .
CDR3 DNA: TGTGCCAGCAGCGACGACAATAATCAGCCCCAGCATTTT
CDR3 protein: CASSDDNNQPQHF

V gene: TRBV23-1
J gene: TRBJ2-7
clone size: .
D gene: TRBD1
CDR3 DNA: TGCGCCAGCAGTCAATCGTCCGGGACAGGGCCCTACGAGCAGTACTTC
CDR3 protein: CASSQSSGTGPYEQYF

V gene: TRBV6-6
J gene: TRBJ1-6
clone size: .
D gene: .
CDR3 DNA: TGTGCCAGCAGTTCTGGACAGCTAATTTTGGCCCTCCACTTT
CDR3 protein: CASSSGQLILALHF

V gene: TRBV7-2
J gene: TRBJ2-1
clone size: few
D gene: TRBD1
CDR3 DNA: TGTGCCAGCAGCCTTGGGACAGGGGGAATGGTAAATGAGCAGTTCTTC
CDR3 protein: CASSLGTGGMVNEQFF

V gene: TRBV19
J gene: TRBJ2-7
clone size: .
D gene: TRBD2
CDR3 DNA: TGTGCCAGTAGTACCTTTAGCGGGAGTGATCGCGAGCAGTACTTC
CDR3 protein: CASSTFSGSDREQYF

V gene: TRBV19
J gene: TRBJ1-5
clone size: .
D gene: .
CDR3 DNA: TGTGCCAGTAGTATGGGGGGGTATAGCAATCAGCCCCAGCATTTT
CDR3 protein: CASSMGGYSNQPQHF

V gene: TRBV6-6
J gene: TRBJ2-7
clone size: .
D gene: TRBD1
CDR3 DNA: TGTGCCAGCAGTTACGGTCGACAGGGGATGACCTACGAGCAGTACTTC
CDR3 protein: CASSYGRQGMTYEQYF

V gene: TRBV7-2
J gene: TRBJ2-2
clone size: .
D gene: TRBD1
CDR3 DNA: TGTGCCAGCAGCTTAGTGGGGACAGCTTCGAACACCGGGGAGCTGTTTTTT
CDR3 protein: CASSLVGTASNTGELFF

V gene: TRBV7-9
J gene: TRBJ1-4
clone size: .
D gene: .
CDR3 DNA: TGTGCCAGCAGCCCCCTAAAGCTCGGAGAAGAAAAACTGTTTTTT
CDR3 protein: CASSPLKLGEEKLFF

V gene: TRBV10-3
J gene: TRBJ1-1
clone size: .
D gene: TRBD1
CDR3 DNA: TGTGCCATCAGCCCGGGCCTGGGACAGGAAGCTTTCTTT
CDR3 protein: CAISPGLGQEAFF

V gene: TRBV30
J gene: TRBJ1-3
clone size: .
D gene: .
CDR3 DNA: TGTGCCTGGAAGCTAGCCTCTGGAAACACCATATATTTT
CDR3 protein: CAWKLASGNTIYF

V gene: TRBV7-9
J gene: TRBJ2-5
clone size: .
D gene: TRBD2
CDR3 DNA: TGTGCCAGCAGCTCTTCTCCCATTAGCGGGAGCCTTGAGACCCAGTACTTC
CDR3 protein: CASSSSPISGSLETQYF

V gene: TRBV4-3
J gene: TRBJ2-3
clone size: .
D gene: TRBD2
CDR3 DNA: TGCGCCAGCAGCCAAACCGGGGGGAGAACAGATACGCAGTATTTT
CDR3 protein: CASSQTGGRTDTQYF